These 3 T cell receptor beta chains were all obtained from the same sample, sequenced in a study of T cell responses to AZD1222 COVID-19 vaccine. Data came from immunoSEQ multiplex PCR; TCRdb stores just in-frame clones and leaves some out. Here the sample spans roughly 140,000 clones, roughly 89% being singletons. Sequencing used peripheral blood, obtained on day 0 of AZD1222 vaccination. The receptor set was obtained from an adult in good health.

The chain employs TRBV30 and TRBJ1-1; 11 nucleotides align to TRBD1. The CDR3 extends over 12 amino acids. Germline values: CDR1 GTSNPN, CDR2 SVGIG (reference sequence). J lost 7 bases, V lost 6 bases, and 4 bases had no gene match. DNA of the CDR3: TGTGCCTGTACGGGACAGGGGGTTGAAGCTTTCTTT. Protein sequence: CACTGQGVEAFF. The variable domain in full, completed from reference TRBV30 and TRBJ1-1, reads SQTIHQWPATLVQPVGSPLSLECTVEGTSNPNLYWYRQAAGRGLQLLFYSVGIGQISSEVPQNLSASRPQDRQFILSSKKLLLSDSGFYLCACTGQGVEAFFGQGTRLTVV.

This clone has just one count. V is TRBV5-1 and J is TRBJ2-1; 15 bases line up with TRBD2. Germline trimming cut 5 bases from V and 8 bases from J; bases unmatched to any gene: 14. The CDR3 covers 18 residues. Per the germline V gene, CDR1 is SGHRS and CDR2 is YFSETQ. The CDR3 region has the DNA TGCGCCAGCAGGTTCGGACTAGCGGGAGGGCCAGGTGTCGATGAGCAGTTCTTC. It encodes CASRFGLAGGPGVDEQFF.

V is TRBV12-3 or TRBV12-4 and J is TRBJ1-3, with 8 bases lining up with TRBD1. Trimming cost V 8 bases and J 4 bases; bases outside gene matches: 1. This CDR3 is built from 12 residues. The CDR3 bases are TGTGCCAGCGGACAGGGAGGAAACACCATATATTTT. Protein sequence: CASGQGGNTIYF.